This T cell receptor (beta chain) was captured in a study of blood T cells in healthy people across ages. Deletions cut 0 bases from V and 3 bases from J, with 13 bases between. The germline gives CDR1 KGHDR, CDR2 SFDVKD. The CDR3 has 16 residues. The second PCR ran roughly 6 to 11 cycles with a sample-barcoded 5' primer and J-beta primers. Template switching added a 12-random-nucleotide identifier to every cDNA molecule. TCRdb re-called the 5' RACE reads through MiXCR, storing one row per CDR3 protein. The repertoire includes more than 900,000 distinct CDR3 sequences, 25% to 35% of them detected once, and 10% sits in the top ten. These same records also appear under a second study, on T cells of mothers and their children. That work adds: For unrelated pairs as for related ones, thymic selection shapes TCR recombination output similarly. A slight, non-significant increase in overlap was found for related mother-child pairs relative to unrelated pairs.

Material for sequencing was blood. This rearrangement joins TRBV24-1 to TRBJ1-1; D gene ambiguous. This receptor was taken from a woman aged 40 to 50 in good health. In nucleotides, the CDR3 is TGTGCCACCAGTGATTTGCGAGAGGTAGGGTACACTGAAGCTTTCTTT. It specifies CATSDLREVGYTEAFF.